The 15 T cell receptor beta chains given below trace back to one sample, sequenced in a study of CD8 T cells in ankylosing spondylitis. Their antigens are not known. Overall study findings and caveats: A motif of roughly eight highly homologous TCR beta variants was seen as apparently characteristic of ankylosing spondylitis blood.

Each CDR3 protein is one row after TCRdb ran MiXCR on the 5' RACE reads. The data hold roughly 440,000 distinct CDR3 sequences, with roughly 17% observed a single time. Sequencing was performed on blood, either unsorted or a sorted T cell fraction (not recorded which). The receptor source for this set is a male donor with ankylosing spondylitis.

The rearrangement uses TRBV20-1 and TRBJ2-7, with TRBD1 matching 7 bases. Per the germline V gene, CDR1 is DFQATT and CDR2 is SNEGSKA (reference sequence). The CDR3 runs 12 residues. Germline trimming cut 4 bases from V and 4 bases from J; bases unmatched to any gene: 4. The CDR3 protein is CSATGTAYEQYF. Written as DNA, the CDR3 is TGCAGTGCTACCGGGACAGCTTACGAGCAGTACTTC.

The V and J genes are TRBV5-6 and TRBJ2-7, with TRBD2 matching over 13 bases. This CDR3 spans 15 amino acids. In germline, CDR1 is SGHDT, CDR2 YYEEEE. V was pared by 6 bases and J by 2 bases, with 5 bases of the junction left unmatched. CDR3 sequence reads: CASKTGLAGPYEQYF. The CDR3 nucleotides read TGTGCCAGCAAAACGGGACTAGCGGGACCCTACGAGCAGTACTTC.

This rearrangement joins TRBV7-9 to TRBJ1-4, with D possibly TRBD1 on 6 matching bases. CDR1 is SEHNR, CDR2 FQNEAQ, per germline (reference sequence). The CDR3 loop spans 16 amino acids. Trimming cost V 4 bases and J 6 bases, with 18 bases left between them. CDR3 DNA sequence: TGTGCCAGCAGCTCTTACGGAGGGGGAGAGGATGAAAAACTGTTTTTT. Translation: CASSSYGGGEDEKLFF.

This chain connects TRBV11-1 to TRBJ2-3; D perhaps matches TRBD1 (5 bases). With 7 bases removed from V and 6 bases from J, the gap between germline ends came to 17 bases. The CDR3 extends over 14 amino acids. Germline values: CDR1 SGHAT, CDR2 FQDESV (reference sequence). CDR3 residues: CASTPHPGSDTQYF. The CDR3 DNA is TGTGCCAGCACCCCCCACCCAGGGTCTGATACGCAGTATTTT.

This clonotype was recorded a few times. The chain recombines TRBV20-1 with TRBJ1-1, with TRBD1 identical over 7 bases. The CDR3 covers 12 residues. The V gene end was trimmed by 2 bases and the J gene end by 6 bases; junction bases not matched to a gene: 3. Germline V gene lookup returns CDR1 DFQATT and CDR2 SNEGSKA (reference sequence). The CDR3 bases are TGCAGTGCTAGACGCAGGGGGTCTGAAGCTTTCTTT. It yields the protein CSARRRGSEAFF.

This clonotype came up a few times. This chain links TRBV12-3 or TRBV12-4 with TRBJ1-5; TRBD1 agrees at 8 bases. CDR3 length equals 14 residues. V lost 5 bases to trimming and J lost 2 bases; unmatched junction nucleotides: 2. This CDR3 is CASSADRGNQPQHF. The CDR3 nucleotides read TGTGCCAGCAGTGCGGACAGGGGCAATCAGCCCCAGCATTTT.

In its sample, this clonotype was seen a few times. The J gene is TRBJ2-7, the V gene TRBV7-2; 7 bases line up with TRBD1. Germline trimming cut 5 bases from V and 2 bases from J; bases unmatched to any gene: 12. The CDR3 is 16 residues long. Per the germline V gene, CDR1 is SGHTA and CDR2 is FQGNSA. The CDR3: CASSLTRTGLPYEQYF. For the CDR3, the DNA is TGTGCCAGCAGCCTGACCAGGACAGGACTCCCCTACGAGCAGTACTTC.

The sample holds a few counts of this clonotype. The chain recombines TRBV5-6 with TRBJ2-7; 8 nucleotides match TRBD1. The V gene's germline CDR1 is SGHDT and CDR2 YYEEEE. The CDR3 is 15 residues long. The ends lost 4 bases at V and 6 bases at J; junction bases unmatched: 12. CDR3 amino acids: CASSNDRGFGGEQYF. Here the CDR3 DNA reads TGTGCCAGCAGCAACGACAGGGGTTTTGGTGGCGAGCAGTACTTC.

This chain links TRBV28 with TRBJ2-7, with TRBD1 matching over 7 bases. In germline, CDR1 is MDHEN, CDR2 SYDVKM. V dropped 6 bases and J dropped 2; count of bases not matched to a gene: 13. This CDR3 comprises 16 residues. CDR3 coding DNA: TGTGCCAGCAGCCCCAAGAGGGACAGACCACCCTACGAGCAGTACTTC. It encodes CASSPKRDRPPYEQYF. Filled out from reference TRBV28 and TRBJ2-7, the complete variable domain reads DVKVTQSSRYLVKRTGEKVFLECVQDMDHENMFWYRQDPGLGLRLIYFSYDVKMKEKGDIPEGYSVSREKKERFSLILESASTNQTSMYLCASSPKRDRPPYEQYFGPGTRLTVT.

The CDR3 sequence is CASSLLPGRTLGEQFF. Here the CDR3 DNA reads TGTGCCAGCAGCTTATTACCGGGACGGACCTTGGGTGAGCAGTTCTTC. This chain links TRBV7-8 with TRBJ2-1, with D tentatively TRBD1 or TRBD2 (5 bases each). This CDR3 is built from 16 residues. CDR1 is SGHVS, CDR2 FQNEAQ, per germline. Trimming took 2 bases from V and 9 from J, leaving 20 bases between them.

This clonotype was detected only a few times. The V gene is TRBV5-6, the J gene TRBJ2-5; D is perhaps TRBD2 (5 bases). The ends were cut back, 4 bases at V and 5 bases at J, with 12 bases in the middle. This CDR3 has 13 residues. Germline CDR1 reads SGHDT; CDR2 reads YYEEEE. For the CDR3, the DNA is TGTGCCAGCAGCAAGACTAACCGGGAGACCCAGTACTTC. It specifies CASSKTNRETQYF. Full variable domain (rest looked up from reference TRBV5-6 and TRBJ2-5): DAGVTQSPTHLIKTRGQQVTLRCSPKSGHDTVSWYQQALGQGPQFIFQYYEEEERQRGNFPDRFSGHQFPNYSSELNVNALLLGDSALYLCASSKTNRETQYFGPGTRLLVL.

The sample holds a few counts of this clonotype. The chain has TRBV20-1 and TRBJ2-7; TRBD1 agrees at 9 bases. This CDR3 has 14 residues. Trimming took 6 bases from V and 1 from J; bases not matched to a gene: 7. Germline CDR1 DFQATT, CDR2 SNEGSKA (reference sequence). Here the CDR3 DNA reads TGCAGTGCCCCAACAGGGGGCGGATCCTACGAGCAGTACTTC. Its protein product is CSAPTGGGSYEQYF.

This clonotype was seen many times. This chain joins TRBV12-3 or TRBV12-4 and TRBJ2-3; either TRBD1 or TRBD2 may fit D (5 bases each). The CDR3 length is 15 residues. V lost 3 bases to trimming and J lost 3 bases, with 13 bases between them. The CDR3, as DNA: TGTGCCAGCAGTTTGGGGGACGGAACAACAGATACGCAGTATTTT. Its translation: CASSLGDGTTDTQYF.

The J gene is TRBJ2-3, the V gene TRBV29-1; D call uncertain. The CDR3 contains 12 residues. Germline V gene sequence: CDR1 SQVTM, CDR2 ANQGSEA. The germline V and J ends were trimmed by 7 bases and 1 base, with 9 bases remaining between them. The CDR3 sequence: CSGDFGTDTQYF. CDR3 bases: TGCAGCGGTGACTTCGGCACAGATACGCAGTATTTT.

The CDR3 nucleotides are TGTGCCAGCAGCTTATTCTCCGGGTATTACAATGAGCAGTTCTTC. Amino acids: CASSLFSGYYNEQFF. The rearrangement uses TRBV7-2 and TRBJ2-1; unclear D gene. The CDR3 covers 15 residues. Trimming cost V 2 bases and J 4 bases, with 12 bases left between them. The germline CDR1 and CDR2 sequences are SGHTA and FQGNSA.